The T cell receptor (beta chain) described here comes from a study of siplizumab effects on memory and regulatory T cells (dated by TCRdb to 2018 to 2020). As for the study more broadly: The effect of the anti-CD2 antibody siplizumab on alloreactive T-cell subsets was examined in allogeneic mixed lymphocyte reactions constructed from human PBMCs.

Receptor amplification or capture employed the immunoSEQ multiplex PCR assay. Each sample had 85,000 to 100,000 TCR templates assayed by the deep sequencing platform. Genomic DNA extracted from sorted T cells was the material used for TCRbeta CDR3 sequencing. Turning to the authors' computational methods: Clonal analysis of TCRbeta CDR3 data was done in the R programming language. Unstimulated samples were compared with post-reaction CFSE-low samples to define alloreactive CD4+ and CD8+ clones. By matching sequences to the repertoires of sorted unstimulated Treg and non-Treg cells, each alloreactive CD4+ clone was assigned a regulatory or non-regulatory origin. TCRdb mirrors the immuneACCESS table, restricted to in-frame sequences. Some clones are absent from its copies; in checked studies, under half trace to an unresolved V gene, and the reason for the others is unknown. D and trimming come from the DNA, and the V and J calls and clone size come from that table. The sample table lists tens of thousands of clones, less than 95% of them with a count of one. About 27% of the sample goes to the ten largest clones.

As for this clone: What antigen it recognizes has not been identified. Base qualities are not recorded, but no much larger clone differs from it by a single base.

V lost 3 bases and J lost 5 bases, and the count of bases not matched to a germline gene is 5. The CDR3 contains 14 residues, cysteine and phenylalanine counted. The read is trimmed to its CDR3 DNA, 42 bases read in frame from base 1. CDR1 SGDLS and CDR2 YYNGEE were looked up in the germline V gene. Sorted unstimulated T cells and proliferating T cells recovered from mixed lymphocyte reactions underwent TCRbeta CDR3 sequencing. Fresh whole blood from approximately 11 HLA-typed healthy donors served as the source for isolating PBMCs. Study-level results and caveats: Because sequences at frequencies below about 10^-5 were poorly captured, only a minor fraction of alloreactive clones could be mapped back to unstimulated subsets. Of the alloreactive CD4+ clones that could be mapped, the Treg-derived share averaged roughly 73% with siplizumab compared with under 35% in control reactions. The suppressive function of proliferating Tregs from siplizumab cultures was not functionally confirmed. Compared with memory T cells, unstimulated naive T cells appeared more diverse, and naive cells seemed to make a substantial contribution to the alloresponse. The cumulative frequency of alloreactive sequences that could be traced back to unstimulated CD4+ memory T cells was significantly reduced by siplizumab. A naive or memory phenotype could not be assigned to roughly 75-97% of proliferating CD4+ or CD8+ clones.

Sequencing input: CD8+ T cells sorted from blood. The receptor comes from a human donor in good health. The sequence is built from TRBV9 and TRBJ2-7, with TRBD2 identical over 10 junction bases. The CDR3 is CASSAPGTSDEQYF. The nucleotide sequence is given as TGTGCCAGCAGCGCCCCCGGGACTAGCGACGAGCAGTACTTC.